The 3 T cell receptor beta chains in this list originate from one sample, sequenced in a study of blood T cell repertoires in COVID-19. Some clones are missing from TCRdb's copy, which holds only in-frame ones; the method was immunoSEQ multiplex PCR. The sample contains about 200,000 clones, 70% to 80% of which appear only once. Sequencing was performed on peripheral blood. Receptors were obtained from a man aged 45-65 years who had recovered from COVID-19.

The genes are TRBV2 and TRBJ2-3; a weak D match, TRBD2 (5 bases). The ends were cut back, 2 bases at V and 0 bases at J, with 9 bases in the middle. Germline CDR1 reads SNHLY; CDR2 reads FYNNEI. This CDR3 has 15 amino acids. For the CDR3, the DNA is TGTGCCAGCAGTGAAAGGCGGGCTAGCACAGATACGCAGTATTTT. This sequence encodes CASSERRASTDTQYF.

The chain carries TRBV2 and TRBJ2-7; 10 positions agree with TRBD2. The CDR3 runs 17 residues. The germline CDR1 and CDR2 sequences are SNHLY and FYNNEI. J was trimmed by 5 bases and V by 1 base; bases with no gene match: 11. CDR3 DNA: TGTGCCAGCAGTGAAGAAGGGCTAGCGGGAGAATCCCACGAGCAGTACTTC. Its translation: CASSEEGLAGESHEQYF.

The chain is built from TRBV6-5 and TRBJ2-7; possible D gene TRBD2, 6 bases. Trimming removed 3 bases at V and 0 bases at J, with 9 bases between. Germline V lookup: CDR1 MNHEY, CDR2 SVGAGI. The CDR3 has 14 residues. The CDR3 DNA is TGTGCCAGCAGTTATCGGGAGACCTCCTACGAGCAGTACTTC. As protein: CASSYRETSYEQYF.